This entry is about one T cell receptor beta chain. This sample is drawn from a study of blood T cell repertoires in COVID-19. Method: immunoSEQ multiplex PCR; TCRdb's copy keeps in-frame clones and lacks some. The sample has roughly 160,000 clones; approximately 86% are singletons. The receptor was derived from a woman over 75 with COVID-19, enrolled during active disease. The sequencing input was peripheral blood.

The CDR3 DNA sequence: TGTGCCAGCAGTGAAAGGGACAGGGGTCCAACTAATGAAAAACTGTTTTTT. It specifies CASSERDRGPTNEKLFF. The J gene is TRBJ1-4, the V gene TRBV2; 10 positions agree with TRBD1. The CDR3 is 17 residues long. Germline V gene sequence: CDR1 SNHLY, CDR2 FYNNEI. Trimming removed 2 bases from V and 0 bases from J; junction bases left unmatched: 3.